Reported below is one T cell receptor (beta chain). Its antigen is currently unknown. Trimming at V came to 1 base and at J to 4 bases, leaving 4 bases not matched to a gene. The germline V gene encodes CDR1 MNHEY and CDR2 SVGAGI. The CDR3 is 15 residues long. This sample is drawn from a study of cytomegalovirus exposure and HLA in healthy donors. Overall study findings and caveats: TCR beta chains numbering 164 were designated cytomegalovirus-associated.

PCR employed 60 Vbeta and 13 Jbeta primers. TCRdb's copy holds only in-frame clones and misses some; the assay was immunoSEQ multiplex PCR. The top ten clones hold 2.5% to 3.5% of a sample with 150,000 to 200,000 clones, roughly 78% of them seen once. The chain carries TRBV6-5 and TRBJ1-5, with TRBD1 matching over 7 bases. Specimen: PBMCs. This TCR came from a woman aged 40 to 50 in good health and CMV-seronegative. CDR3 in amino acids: CASSYFRDRNQPQHF. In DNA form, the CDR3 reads TGTGCCAGCAGTTACTTTAGGGACAGAAATCAGCCCCAGCATTTT.